The present T cell receptor (beta chain) was sequenced within a study of shared clonotypes between healthy human individuals (dated by TCRdb to about 2020). Regarding the research as a whole: A couple of women and three men aged 18 to 49 years were included in the cohort. Each donor's leukapheresis produced roughly between about 0.9 and 9.5 billion PBMCs. For each donor, three plates each were used for CD4 naive and CD4 memory, two plates were used for CD8 naive, and one plate was used for CD8 memory. Blood TCR repertoires of five healthy adults were deeply sequenced to estimate repertoire size and the extent of clonotype sharing between individuals. To increase sequencing depth and limit assay-specific biases, TCR repertoire library preparation and sequencing were carried out by different laboratories using diverse techniques. Findings and caveats that apply to the study as a whole: Because the study included a small number of donors, the genetic and exposure-history diversity represented was limited. Rarefaction of sorted-subset datasets indicated incomplete sequencing despite the large sequencing depth. Estimated clonotype richness was generally larger for naive than for memory subsets. Based on pairwise subsampling, the degree of clonotype sharing among donors was expected to be affected by sequencing depth. Sharing across a few donors was observed for 4.5% to 6.5% of naive CD4, less than 4% of naive CD8, roughly 2.4% of memory CD4, and around 0.42% of memory CD8 clonotypes. Sampling was limited to blood, and TCR repertoires in tissue likely differ from TCR repertoires in blood. Compared with non-shared clonotypes, clonotypes shared by all four sorted-subset donors had higher generation probabilities.

V ends up 8 bases short and J 4 bases short, with an unmatched junction base count of 6. Via the germline V gene (reference sequence), CDR1 is MNHEY and CDR2 SMNVEV. CDR3 length: 14 amino acids, cysteine to phenylalanine. Only the CDR3 DNA stays, 42 bases, in frame from base 1. The donors were healthy, HIV-negative adults who had no recently reported acute infections or vaccinations. Every donor was a Caucasian adult residing in Nashville, Tennessee, USA. CD4+ T cells were enriched through magnetic negative selection, after which naive cells were positively selected on CD45RA and the remaining negative fraction served as the memory subset. After blood collection by leukapheresis, PBMCs were isolated using Ficoll-Histopaque density gradient centrifugation and then cryopreserved in the vapor phase of liquid nitrogen. Analytical flow cytometry was used to check the purity and quantity of every magnetically sorted T cell population. From each sorted fraction, genomic DNA was isolated and quantified by UV absorbance on a Nanodrop 2000c.

Using the deep immunoSEQ assay, multiplex PCR amplified TCR CDR3 regions from genomic DNA. Extracted genomic DNA from each cell subset was spread evenly across all wells of several immunoSEQ 96-well plates, with each plate serving as a replicate. For sorted subsets, about 0.2 ug genomic DNA, equal to about 30,000 T cell genomes, was loaded into each replicate PCR. Purified libraries were quantified with a Qubit 3.0 fluorometer, sized on a Bioanalyzer 2100, and re-quantified with the KAPA Library Quantification kit. Every immunoSEQ 96-well plate was sequenced on a separate single-read 150-cycle Illumina NextSeq 550 flow cell. As for the authors' bioinformatics: Because only junctional sequences without quality scores were contained in the immunoSEQ output, filtering matching that applied to full-length reads could not be performed. To assign V/J genes and CDR3, sequences were annotated against IMGT germline references using PyIR, a Python wrapper for IgBLAST v1.9. Reads were filtered out if the reads had weak V/J assignments (E-value above 1e-6), no CDR3, stop codons, out-of-frame junctions, or ambiguous translated residues. V3J clonotypes were defined as sequences sharing an identical inferred V gene, J gene, and CDR3 amino acid sequence. The percentage overlap between two repertoires was calculated by dividing the number of shared unique clonotypes by the size of the smaller repertoire. RTK rarefaction, the Chao1 estimator, and Recon v2.1 estimates of unobserved clonotypes were used to assess repertoire richness. For all TCRbeta clonotypes obtained by the gDNA method from several donors, generation probabilities were computed with OLGA. This immuneACCESS table, as held by TCRdb, lists in-frame sequences with V and J called but not all clones. Of the missing ones, under half trace to an unresolved V gene in checked studies; the others have no known cause. V, J and clone size derive from that table, while D and trimming were established from the DNA sequence. The sample table holds 780,000 or so clones, of which over 60% were seen once. In total, the top ten clones hold around 1.7% of the sample.

Of note for this clone: The target of this receptor is not known. Base qualities are not at hand, and no much larger clone is one base apart. This sample also contains other DNA sequences that code for the same CDR3.

The receptor chain draws on TRBV27 and TRBJ1-4; TRBD1 fits 8 bases in the junction. Sequencing used memory CD4+ T cells sorted from blood. Interpreted using the paper, the cell subset or site label stands for: CD45RA-negative fraction. This receptor was obtained from a woman between 25 and 40 years old in good health. The CDR3 region reads CASSGQALNEKLFF. The DNA is as follows: TGTGCCAGCTCGGGACAGGCCCTTAATGAAAAACTGTTTTTT.